The rows below give T cell receptor beta chains drawn from one sample of a study of post-analysis software for immune sequencing data. Each CDR3 protein is one row after TCRdb ran MiXCR on the PCR reads. The sample comprises about 770,000 distinct CDR3 sequences, about 45% of which are singletons, and approximately 5% rests with the top ten. The sample consisted of blood. These TCRs come from a girl between 10 and 17 years old with multiple sclerosis. Both conserved end residues are part of each CDR3. D genes are given only for firm matches. Some rows mark clone size as missing; the rest say once, few, many or name a class of expanded clone.

J gene,V gene,clone size,D gene,CDR3 DNA,CDR3 protein
TRBJ2-4,TRBV24-1,-,-,TGTCCCCAGTGGGGATCCGGGGGAGCCAAAAACATTCAGTACTTC,CPQWGSGGAKNIQYF
TRBJ2-1,TRBV20-1,many,-,TGCAGTGCTAGTGGCGCTACCGTGGGTGAGCAGTTCTTC,CSASGATVGEQFF
TRBJ2-3,TRBV12-3/TRBV12-4,-,-,TGTGCCAGCAGTTTTAGCGGAGAGGGCACAGATACGCAGTATTTT,CASSFSGEGTDTQYF
TRBJ1-5,TRBV25-1,-,-,TGCGCCAGCAGTGATACCAGGGTGTCTCAGCCCCAGCATTTT,CASSDTRVSQPQHF
TRBJ1-2,TRBV7-9,-,-,TGTGCCAGCAACGCAGGGTGGTATGGCTACACCTTC,CASNAGWYGYTF
TRBJ2-1,TRBV9,-,TRBD1,TGTGCCAGCAGCGCTGGGACAGGAGAAAACAATGAGCAGTTCTTC,CASSAGTGENNEQFF
TRBJ2-7,TRBV7-9,-,-,TGTGCCAGCAGCTTAGCCGAGGCCTACGAGCAGTACTTC,CASSLAEAYEQYF
TRBJ2-7,TRBV28,-,TRBD2,TGTGCCAGCAGTCCGCCGGGACTAGCCAATGAGCAGTACTTC,CASSPPGLANEQYF
TRBJ2-1,TRBV20-1,-,-,TGCAGTGCTAGAGATCTCCAGCCGAACAATGAGCAGTTCTTC,CSARDLQPNNEQFF
TRBJ2-7,TRBV27,-,TRBD1,TGTGCCAGCAGTTTACAAGCCGGGACAGGGTTCGAGCAGTACTTC,CASSLQAGTGFEQYF
TRBJ2-7,TRBV7-2,few,-,TGTGCCAGCAGTTCACGGGTAGGGTCCTACGAGCAGTACTTC,CASSSRVGSYEQYF
TRBJ1-1,TRBV29-1,few,-,TGCAGCGTTGAGGGGTTAATAGGACAGAACACTGAAGCTTTCTTT,CSVEGLIGQNTEAFF
TRBJ2-5,TRBV6-2/TRBV6-3,-,-,TGTGCCAGCAGTTACTCAGAGGGCAGGGACCAGGAGACCCAGTACTTC,CASSYSEGRDQETQYF
TRBJ2-4,TRBV7-8,-,TRBD2,TGTGCCAGCAGCTTAGGGGGCGGGGGCAAAAACATTCAGTACTTC,CASSLGGGGKNIQYF
TRBJ2-7,TRBV5-1,-,TRBD1,TGCGCCAGCAGCTGGACAGGGGCTCCCTACGAGCAGTACTTC,CASSWTGAPYEQYF
TRBJ2-5,TRBV27,-,-,TGTGCCAGCAGTTCTAACCCCCATAAGGGACAAGAGACCCAGTACTTC,CASSSNPHKGQETQYF
TRBJ2-7,TRBV29-1,-,-,TGCAGCGTGGGTTACACCTTTAGCGAGCAGTACTTC,CSVGYTFSEQYF
TRBJ1-2,TRBV5-6,-,TRBD1,TGTGCCAGCACCTCGGGACAGGGGGTCTATGGCTACACCTTC,CASTSGQGVYGYTF
TRBJ2-7,TRBV7-2,-,-,TGTGCCAGCAGCTTAGCGCGGGGTGCAACCAGCTCCTACGAGCAGTACTTC,CASSLARGATSSYEQYF
TRBJ2-1,TRBV7-8,once,TRBD2,TGTGCCAGCAGCTCACCGGTTGGGACTAGCGGGGAGGATGAGCAGTTCTTC,CASSSPVGTSGEDEQFF
TRBJ2-7,TRBV12-3/TRBV12-4,few,-,TGTGCCAGCAGTTTCCACCTGGAGGGTAAGCCCGCCTACGAGCAGTACTTC,CASSFHLEGKPAYEQYF
TRBJ2-1,TRBV12-3/TRBV12-4,few,TRBD1,TGTGCCAGCAGCCCACAGGGGGCCGATGAGCAGTTCTTC,CASSPQGADEQFF
TRBJ2-1,TRBV5-1,many,TRBD2,TGCGCCAGCAGCTTGGTTACGGGAGGGGACTACAATGAGCAGTTCTTC,CASSLVTGGDYNEQFF
TRBJ2-1,TRBV29-1,few,-,TGCAGCGCGGAGGGGGGACACGGGGGGAACAATGAGCAGTTCTTC,CSAEGGHGGNNEQFF
TRBJ1-2,TRBV7-2,-,TRBD1,TGTGCCAGCAGCCAACCGGGGGACAGCGGGTTTAGCTACACCTTC,CASSQPGDSGFSYTF
TRBJ2-7,TRBV10-3,-,TRBD2,TGTGCCACCCAGGGACTAGCCAACTACGAGCAGTACTTC,CATQGLANYEQYF
TRBJ2-3,TRBV7-7,-,TRBD1,TGTGCTAGCAGCTTAGGGGGCCCGGGACCAGCGGCCACAGATACGCAGTATTTT,CASSLGGPGPAATDTQYF
TRBJ2-7,TRBV15,-,TRBD2,TGTGCCACCAGCAGAGACCTTGCTAGCGGGCCCTCCTACGAGCAGTACTTC,CATSRDLASGPSYEQYF
TRBJ2-5,TRBV29-1,-,-,TGCAGCGTTGAAGATCTTCAGTCGGAGACCCAGTACTTC,CSVEDLQSETQYF
TRBJ1-1,TRBV6-6,-,TRBD1,TGCGCCAGCAGTTACAGGGGGGAAGCTGAAGCTTTCTTT,CASSYRGEAEAFF
TRBJ1-4,TRBV20-1,-,-,TGCAGTGCCTACGCCGCAACTAATGAAAAACTGTTTTTT,CSAYAATNEKLFF
TRBJ2-5,TRBV7-9,-,TRBD2,TGTGCCAGCAGCTCCGGACTAGCGGTTGAAGAGACCCAGTACTTC,CASSSGLAVEETQYF
TRBJ2-5,TRBV5-1,once,TRBD2,TGCGCCAGCAGCCCGGGACTAGCGGCCACGCCCGGAGGGACCCAGTACTTC,CASSPGLAATPGGTQYF
TRBJ1-4,TRBV7-7,-,-,TGTGCTAGCAGCCCCCACAGGGTCGGGTTTTTT,CASSPHRVGFF
TRBJ2-5,TRBV5-1,-,-,TGCGCCAGCAGCTTGAATGGAGATGATGAGACCCAGTACTTC,CASSLNGDDETQYF